Listed below are T cell receptor beta chains from one sample, sequenced in a study of CD8+CD57+ T cells in acquired aplastic anemia. TCRdb used MiXCR to reprocess the reads, holding one entry per CDR3 protein. The sample carries some 200,000 distinct CDR3 sequences, around 32% recorded once. The sequenced sample was sorted CD4+, CD8+, or CD8+CD57+ T cells (not recorded which) from PBMCs. These receptors all stem from a human donor in good health, serving as a control. CDR3s include the opening cysteine and the closing phenylalanine or tryptophan. The D gene is left open where the match is weak. Where a row states a size, it is once, few, many or the class of an expanded clone; other rows omit it.

-,TRBV5-1,TRBJ2-3,-,TGCGCCAGCAGCGAGGGGACACTCGGTACCCTATTCGGAGATACGCAGTATTTT,CASSEGTLGTLFGDTQYF
few,TRBV20-1,TRBJ1-1,-,TGCAGTGCTGGAACAAGGACTCAAGCTTTCTTT,CSAGTRTQAFF
many,TRBV24-1,TRBJ2-5,-,TGTGCCACCAGTGATCCCCGCGGACAGATGGTCGGCCAAGAGACCCAGTACTTC,CATSDPRGQMVGQETQYF
many,TRBV20-1,TRBJ2-5,-,TGCAGTGCTACCCCTCAGGAGACCCAGTACTTC,CSATPQETQYF
-,TRBV2,TRBJ1-1,-,TGTGCCAGCTCACGACAGGAGGGTGGTGAAGCTTTCTTT,CASSRQEGGEAFF
-,TRBV11-2,TRBJ2-1,TRBD2,TGTGCCAGCACCCTACTAGCGGGGGTTGACTACAATGAGCAGTTCTTC,CASTLLAGVDYNEQFF
many,TRBV12-3/TRBV12-4,TRBJ2-1,TRBD2,TGTGCCAGCAGTTGGTTCCGGACTAGCGGATACTCCTACAATGAGCAGTTCTTC,CASSWFRTSGYSYNEQFF
-,TRBV20-1,TRBJ1-1,-,TGCAGTGCTAGAAGGGGGGCTGGGAACACTGAAGCTTTCTTT,CSARRGAGNTEAFF
many,TRBV5-5,TRBJ2-3,TRBD1,TGTGCCAGCAGCTTACATGGACAGGGTTGGGCTACGCAGTATTTT,CASSLHGQGWATQYF
-,TRBV4-2,TRBJ1-2,-,TGTGCCAGCAGCCAAGAAGCAGCACAGGGCGATGGCTACACCTTC,CASSQEAAQGDGYTF
-,TRBV19,TRBJ1-1,-,TGTGCCAGTAGTTTCCTGCGGACACATGAAGCTTTCTTT,CASSFLRTHEAFF
many,TRBV20-1,TRBJ1-2,-,TGCAGTGTTAAGGAGGGGTATGGCTACACCTTC,CSVKEGYGYTF
many,TRBV29-1,TRBJ1-1,-,TGCAGCGTTGAGGCAACAGGGAACACTGAAGCTTTCTTT,CSVEATGNTEAFF
-,TRBV25-1,TRBJ1-6,-,TGTGCCAGCAGTTTCGACCTTTGGGGTAATTCACCCCTCCACTTT,CASSFDLWGNSPLHF
-,TRBV6-1,TRBJ2-1,-,TGTGCCAGCAGTGAGGGCCGCCACAATGAGCAGTTCTTC,CASSEGRHNEQFF
many,TRBV19,TRBJ1-5,TRBD1,TGTGCCAGTAGTATGCCCGGGACAGGCAATCAGCCCCAGCATTTT,CASSMPGTGNQPQHF
few,TRBV2,TRBJ2-7,-,TGTGCCAGCAGAAGGGGCAATGCCGACTACGAGCAGTACTTC,CASRRGNADYEQYF
-,TRBV20-1,TRBJ1-2,TRBD1,TGCAGTGCTAGAGCCCGGGACAGGGCAGACTATGGCTACACCTTC,CSARARDRADYGYTF
-,TRBV25-1,TRBJ1-2,TRBD1,TGTGCCAGCAGCCCTCCGGGACAGGGACGGTGGGGCTACACCTTC,CASSPPGQGRWGYTF
-,TRBV20-1,TRBJ2-5,TRBD1,TGCAGTGCTAGGGGTGGGGACAGACAAGAGACCCAGTACTTC,CSARGGDRQETQYF
-,TRBV29-1,TRBJ1-6,-,TGCAGCGTAGGGACGGAGCAAGGGTCACCCCTCCACTTT,CSVGTEQGSPLHF
many,TRBV2,TRBJ2-5,-,TGTGCCAGCAGCCAGGGATCCGAGACCCAGTACTTC,CASSQGSETQYF
many,TRBV29-1,TRBJ2-1,-,TGCAGCGTTGGCCCGCAGGCGGGTGAGCAGTTCTTC,CSVGPQAGEQFF
-,TRBV13,TRBJ2-1,TRBD2,TGTGCCAGCAGCTTAGGCCCTTTTTTAGCGGGGGGGTATGGGCAGTTCTTC,CASSLGPFLAGGYGQFF
-,TRBV7-9,TRBJ2-1,-,TGTGCCAGCAGCCAACATGTGGCTAGCCGACTTTACAATGAGCAGTTCTTC,CASSQHVASRLYNEQFF
many,TRBV20-1,TRBJ2-5,TRBD1,TGCAGTGCTAGAGATTCAGGGGGTACACAAGAGACCCAGTACTTC,CSARDSGGTQETQYF
-,TRBV29-1,TRBJ2-7,TRBD1,TGCAGCGTTGAAGATCTCGACAGGGGCGAAACCTACGAGCAGTACTTC,CSVEDLDRGETYEQYF
-,TRBV5-4,TRBJ1-2,TRBD1,TGTGCCAGCAGCGTGCCGGGACAGGGAAACTATGGCTACACCTTC,CASSVPGQGNYGYTF
-,TRBV6-2/TRBV6-3,TRBJ1-5,-,TGTGCCAGCAGTTACTCTTTCGAGGGGCGTAAGAATCAGCCCCAGCATTTT,CASSYSFEGRKNQPQHF
-,TRBV7-5,TRBJ2-6,-,-,CISVPAKGPGANVLTF
many,TRBV19,TRBJ1-4,-,TGTGCCAGTAGTGCCACAACCACAACTAATGAAAAACTGTTTTTT,CASSATTTTNEKLFF
many,TRBV7-2,TRBJ1-2,-,TGTGCCAGCAGCCCTGGGTTTTCGGCGACGTATGGCTACACCTTC,CASSPGFSATYGYTF
-,TRBV5-4,TRBJ1-4,-,TGTGCCAGCAGCTTGGGAAGAGGGGAGGATGAAAAACTGTTTTTT,CASSLGRGEDEKLFF
few,TRBV25-1,TRBJ1-1,TRBD1,TGTGCCACCCGGCCCAGGGGGTTGCAAGACACTGAAGCTTTCTTT,CATRPRGLQDTEAFF
many,TRBV25-1,TRBJ1-3,TRBD1,TGTGCCAGCAGTGATCACAGGGGGCCTACCCCCACCATATATTTT,CASSDHRGPTPTIYF